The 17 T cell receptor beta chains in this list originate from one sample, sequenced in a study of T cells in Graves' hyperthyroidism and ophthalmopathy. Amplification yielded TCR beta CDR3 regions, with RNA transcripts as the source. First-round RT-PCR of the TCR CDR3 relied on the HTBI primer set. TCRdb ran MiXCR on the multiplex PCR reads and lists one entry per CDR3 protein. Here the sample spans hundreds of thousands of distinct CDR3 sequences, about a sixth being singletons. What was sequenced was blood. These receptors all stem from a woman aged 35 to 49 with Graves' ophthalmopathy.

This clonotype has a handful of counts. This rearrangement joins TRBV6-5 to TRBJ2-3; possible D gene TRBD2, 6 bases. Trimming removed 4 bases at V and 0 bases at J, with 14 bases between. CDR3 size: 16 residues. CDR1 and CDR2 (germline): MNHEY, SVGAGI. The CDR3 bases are TGTGCCAGCAGTTCCCCTGGCGGGGTCAGCACAGATACGCAGTATTTT. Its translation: CASSSPGGVSTDTQYF.

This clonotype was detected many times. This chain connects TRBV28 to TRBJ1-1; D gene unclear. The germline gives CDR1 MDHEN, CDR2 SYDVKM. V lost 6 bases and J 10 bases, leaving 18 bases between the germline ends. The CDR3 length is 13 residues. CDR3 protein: CASSFQYQMRAFF. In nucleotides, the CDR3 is TGTGCCAGCAGCTTCCAGTATCAAATGCGAGCTTTCTTT.

CDR3 in amino acids: CASSFRDRGAEAFF. The CDR3 coding sequence is TGTGCCAGCAGCTTTCGGGACAGGGGGGCTGAAGCTTTCTTT. The V gene is TRBV11-1, the J gene TRBJ1-1; 11 bases match TRBD1. Germline CDR1 and CDR2: SGHAT and FQDESV (reference sequence). V lost 3 bases and J lost 6; bases outside the gene matches: 3. The CDR3 contains 14 residues.

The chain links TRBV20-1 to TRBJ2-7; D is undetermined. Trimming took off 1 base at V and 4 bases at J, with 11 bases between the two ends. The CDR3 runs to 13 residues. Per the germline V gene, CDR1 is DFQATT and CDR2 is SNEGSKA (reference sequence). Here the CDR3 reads CSARGVLEYEQYF. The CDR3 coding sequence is TGCAGTGCTAGAGGGGTTCTAGAGTACGAGCAGTACTTC.

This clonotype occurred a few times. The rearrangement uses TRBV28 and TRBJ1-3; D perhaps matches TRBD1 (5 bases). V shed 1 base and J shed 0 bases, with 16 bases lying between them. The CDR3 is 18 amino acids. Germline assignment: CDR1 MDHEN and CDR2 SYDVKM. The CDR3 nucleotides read TGTGCCAGCAGTTTATCCCCCCTCAGGGATGACTCTGGAAACACCATATATTTT. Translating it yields CASSLSPLRDDSGNTIYF.

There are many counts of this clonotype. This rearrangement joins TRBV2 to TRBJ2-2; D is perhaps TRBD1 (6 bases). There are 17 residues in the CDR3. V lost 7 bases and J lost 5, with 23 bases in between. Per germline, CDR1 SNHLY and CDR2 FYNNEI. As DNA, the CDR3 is TGTGCCAGCATTCTCATGCCTCAGGGGCTCAGGACCGGGGAGCTGTTTTTT. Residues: CASILMPQGLRTGELFF.

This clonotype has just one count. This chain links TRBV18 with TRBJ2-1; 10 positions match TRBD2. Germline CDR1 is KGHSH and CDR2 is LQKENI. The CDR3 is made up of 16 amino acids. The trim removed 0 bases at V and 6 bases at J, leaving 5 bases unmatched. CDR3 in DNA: TGTGCCAGCTCACCACCTGAAAGCGGGGGGGCCAATGAGCAGTTCTTC. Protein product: CASSPPESGGANEQFF.

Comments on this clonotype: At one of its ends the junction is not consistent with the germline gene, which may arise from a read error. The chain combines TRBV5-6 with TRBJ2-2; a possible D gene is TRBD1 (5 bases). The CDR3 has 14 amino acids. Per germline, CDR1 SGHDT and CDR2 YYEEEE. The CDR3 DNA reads TGTGCCGGCAGCTTGGTGCAGGGCCCCGGGGAGCTGTTTTTT. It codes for CAGSLVQGPGELFF.

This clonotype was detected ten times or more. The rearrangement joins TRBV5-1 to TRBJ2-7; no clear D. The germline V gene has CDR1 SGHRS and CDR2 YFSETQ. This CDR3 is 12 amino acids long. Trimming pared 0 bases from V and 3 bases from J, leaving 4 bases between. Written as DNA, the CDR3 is TGCGCCAGCAGCTTGGGACACTACGAGCAGTACTTC. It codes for CASSLGHYEQYF.

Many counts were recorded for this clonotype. Here the CDR3 DNA reads TGTGCCAGCAGCGCCGGTATGAACACTGAAGCTTTCTTT. As protein: CASSAGMNTEAFF. This chain links TRBV7-2 with TRBJ1-1, with unresolved D. This CDR3 has 13 residues. CDR1 and CDR2 from the germline V gene are SGHTA and FQGNSA. V was trimmed by 5 bases and J by 0 bases, leaving 7 bases between them.

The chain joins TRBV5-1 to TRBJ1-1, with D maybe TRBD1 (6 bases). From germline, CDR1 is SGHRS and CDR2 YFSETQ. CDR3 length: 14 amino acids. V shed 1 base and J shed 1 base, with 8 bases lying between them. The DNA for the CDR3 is TGCGCCAGCAGCTTGTGGGACACGAACACTGAAGCTTTCTTT. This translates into CASSLWDTNTEAFF.

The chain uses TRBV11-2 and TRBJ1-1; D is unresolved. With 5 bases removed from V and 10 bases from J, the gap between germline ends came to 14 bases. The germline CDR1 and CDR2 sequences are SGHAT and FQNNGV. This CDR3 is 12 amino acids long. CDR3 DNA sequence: TGTGCCAGCAGCCCTGGGTCCGGCGTAGCTTTCTTT. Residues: CASSPGSGVAFF. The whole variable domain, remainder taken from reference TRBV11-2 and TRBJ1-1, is EAGVAQSPRYKIIEKRQSVAFWCNPISGHATLYWYQQILGQGPKLLIQFQNNGVVDDSQLPKDRFSAERLKGVDSTLKIQPAKLEDSAVYLCASSPGSGVAFFGQGTRLTVV.

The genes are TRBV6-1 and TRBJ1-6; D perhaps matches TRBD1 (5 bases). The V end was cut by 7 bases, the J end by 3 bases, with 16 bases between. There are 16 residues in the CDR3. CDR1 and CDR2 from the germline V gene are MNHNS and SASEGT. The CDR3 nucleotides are TGTGCCAGCATTGCCGACTGGGGCAGCTATAATTCACCCCTCCACTTT. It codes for CASIADWGSYNSPLHF.

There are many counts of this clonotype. The CDR3 region is CSARSDRGGNTEAFF. The CDR3, as DNA: TGCAGTGCTAGATCCGACAGGGGCGGGAACACTGAAGCTTTCTTT. J is TRBJ1-1 and V is TRBV20-1; 8 bases match TRBD1. J gave up 1 base and V 2 bases, and 6 bases lay outside the gene matches. The CDR3 has 15 residues. Per the germline V gene, CDR1 is DFQATT and CDR2 is SNEGSKA (reference sequence).

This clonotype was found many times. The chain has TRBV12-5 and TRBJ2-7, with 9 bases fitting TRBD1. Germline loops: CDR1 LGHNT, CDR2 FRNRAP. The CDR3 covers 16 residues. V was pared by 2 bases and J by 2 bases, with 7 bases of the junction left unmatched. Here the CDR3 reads CASGLTPGDRAYEQYF. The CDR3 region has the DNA TGTGCTAGTGGTTTGACACCTGGGGACAGGGCCTACGAGCAGTACTTC.

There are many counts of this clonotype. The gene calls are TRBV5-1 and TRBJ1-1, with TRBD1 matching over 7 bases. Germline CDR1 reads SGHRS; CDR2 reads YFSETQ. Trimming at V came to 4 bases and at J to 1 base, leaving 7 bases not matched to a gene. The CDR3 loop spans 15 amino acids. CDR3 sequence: CASSNSGQTNTEAFF. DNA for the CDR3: TGCGCCAGCAGCAATTCGGGACAGACGAACACTGAAGCTTTCTTT.

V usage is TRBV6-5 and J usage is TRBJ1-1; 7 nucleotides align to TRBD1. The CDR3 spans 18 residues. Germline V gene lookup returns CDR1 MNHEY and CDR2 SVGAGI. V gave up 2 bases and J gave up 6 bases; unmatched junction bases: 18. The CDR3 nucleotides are TGTGCCAGCAGTTACCCAAGGCCCCCGGGACAGATGAATCCTGAAGCTTTCTTT. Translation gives CASSYPRPPGQMNPEAFF.